This TCR beta chain was recovered during a study of STAT3 mutations in large granular lymphocyte leukemia. Concerning this clone itself: Its antigen remains unidentified.

Study results and caveats: Every T-cell large granular lymphocyte leukemia patient had at least one immunodominant TCR beta clonotype.

The V segment lost 6 bases and the J segment 4 bases; nucleotides outside the gene matches: 7. The germline V gene has CDR1 SGHTA and CDR2 FQGNSA. The CDR3 extends over 15 amino acids. Sequencing was performed with immunoSEQ multiplex PCR; in TCRdb, only in-frame clones are kept and a portion is missing. The data show around 39,000 clones, over 75% seen once. The sequence was obtained from a human donor with T large granular lymphocyte leukemia. Some clones in this sample may be carry-over from other donors' samples. Sequenced: PBMCs. J is TRBJ2-1 and V is TRBV7-2, with 9 bases identical to TRBD1. The DNA of the CDR3 is TGTGCCAGCAGACCCGGACAGGGGCGGTACAATGAGCAGTTCTTC. This codes for CASRPGQGRYNEQFF.